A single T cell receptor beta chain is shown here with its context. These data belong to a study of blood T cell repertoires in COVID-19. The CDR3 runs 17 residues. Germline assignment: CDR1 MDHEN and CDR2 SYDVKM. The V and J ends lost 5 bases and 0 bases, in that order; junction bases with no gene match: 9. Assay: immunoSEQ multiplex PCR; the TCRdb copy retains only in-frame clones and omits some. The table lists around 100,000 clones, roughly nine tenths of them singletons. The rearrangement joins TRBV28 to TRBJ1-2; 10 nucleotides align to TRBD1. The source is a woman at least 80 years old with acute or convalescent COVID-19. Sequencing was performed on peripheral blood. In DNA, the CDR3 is TGTGCCAGCAGTGGTGGGGGACAGGGGACAGCTAACTATGGCTACACCTTC. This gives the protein CASSGGGQGTANYGYTF.